The 8 T cell receptor beta chains listed next were all sequenced from one sample in a study of breast tumors, draining lymph nodes, adjacent tissues. TCRdb fed the multiplex PCR reads into MiXCR, producing one record per CDR3 protein. Among over 130,000 distinct CDR3 sequences listed, about 31% were seen once. The lymph nodes were axillary draining lymph nodes from breast cancer patients. What was sequenced was axillary lymph node tissue. The receptors shown here come from a female donor with breast cancer. Some clones in this sample may be carry-over from other donors' samples.

The chain uses TRBV7-3 and TRBJ2-3; no definite D call. V lost 3 bases, J lost 2 bases, and 9 bases lay in between. This CDR3 has 14 residues. CDR1 is SGHTA and CDR2 is FQGTGA in the germline V gene. CDR3 sequence: CASSLLQDTDTQYF. The CDR3, as DNA: TGTGCCAGCAGCTTGCTCCAGGACACAGATACGCAGTATTTT.

The genes are TRBV5-5 and TRBJ1-4; no clear D. This CDR3 is built from 15 residues. Germline V lookup: CDR1 SGHKS, CDR2 YYEKEE (reference sequence). Between the trimmed V and J ends, which lost 2 bases and 9 bases, there was a span of 17 bases. Here the CDR3 DNA reads TGTGCCAGCAGCTTTGGATATCTACGGGGAAAAAAACTGTTTTTT. Amino acids: CASSFGYLRGKKLFF.

A word on this clonotype: At one end the junction does not follow the germline gene, possibly because of a read error. The chain uses TRBV15 and TRBJ2-7; perhaps D is TRBD1 or TRBD2 (5 bases each). The length of the CDR3 is 14 residues. Germline V gene sequence: CDR1 LNHNV, CDR2 YYDKDF (reference sequence). Written as DNA, the CDR3 is TGTGCCACCAGTGGCTCAGGGCCCATGGGGGAGCAGTGCTTC. This gives the protein CATSGSGPMGEQCF.

At least ten counts were recorded for this clonotype. The gene calls are TRBV20-1 and TRBJ2-3, with D hard to call. Germline lookup yields CDR1 DFQATT and CDR2 SNEGSKA (reference sequence). The length of the CDR3 is 15 residues. The germline V and J ends were trimmed by 5 bases and 1 base, with 16 bases remaining between them. The CDR3 DNA reads as TGCAGTGCTGGATCGGCGGCTGAGCGCACAGATACGCAGTATTTT. This sequence encodes CSAGSAAERTDTQYF.

This clonotype was recorded many times. The gene calls are TRBV5-1 and TRBJ2-3; D unresolved. The V gene lost 4 bases and the J gene lost 0 bases, with 15 bases spanning the gap. This CDR3 spans 16 amino acids. CDR1 is SGHRS and CDR2 is YFSETQ in the germline V gene. Here the CDR3 reads CASSPAWVGSTDTQYF. The DNA of the CDR3 is TGCGCCAGCAGCCCAGCTTGGGTAGGGAGCACAGATACGCAGTATTTT.

This chain connects TRBV5-1 to TRBJ2-3; a weak D match, TRBD1 (5 bases). V dropped 0 bases and J dropped 2 bases, with 10 bases sitting between them. Germline V gene data show CDR1 as SGHRS and CDR2 as YFSETQ. The CDR3 covers 15 residues. In nucleotides, the CDR3 is TGCGCCAGCAGCTTGGCCGCAGGGTCCACAGATACGCAGTATTTT. It yields the protein CASSLAAGSTDTQYF.

CDR3 nucleotides: TGTGCTAGTGGTTTGTATTCCCCGGGACTAGATTACAATGAGCAGTTCTTC. This translates into CASGLYSPGLDYNEQFF. The chain carries TRBV12-5 and TRBJ2-1, with 8 bases that match TRBD2. The germline V gene encodes CDR1 LGHNT and CDR2 FRNRAP. V lost 2 bases and J lost 4; bases outside the gene matches: 10. There are 17 residues in the CDR3.

A few counts support this clonotype. V usage is TRBV6-6 and J usage is TRBJ1-1; possible D gene TRBD1, 5 bases. The CDR3 consists of 12 residues. Germline CDR1 and CDR2: MNHNY and SVGAGI (reference sequence). The V and J ends lost 6 bases and 7 bases respectively, with 12 bases between them. CDR3 sequence (DNA): TGTGCCAGCAGACCCGACAGATATGAAGCTTTCTTT. It codes for CASRPDRYEAFF.